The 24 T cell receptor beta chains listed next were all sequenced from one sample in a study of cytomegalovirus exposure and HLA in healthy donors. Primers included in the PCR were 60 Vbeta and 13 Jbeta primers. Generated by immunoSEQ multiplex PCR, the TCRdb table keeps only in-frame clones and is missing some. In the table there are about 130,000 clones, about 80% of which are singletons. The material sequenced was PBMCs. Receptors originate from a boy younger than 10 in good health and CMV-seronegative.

Here the CDR3 DNA reads TGCGCCAGCAGCGAAGTGGGGACAGGGGAGAATGAGCAGTTCTTC. It codes for CASSEVGTGENEQFF. The chain uses TRBV5-1 and TRBJ2-1; the match to TRBD1 covers 10 bases. The CDR3 runs to 15 residues. Per the germline V gene, CDR1 is SGHRS and CDR2 is YFSETQ. With 4 bases clipped from V and 7 bases from J, the junction kept 8 bases outside the gene matches.

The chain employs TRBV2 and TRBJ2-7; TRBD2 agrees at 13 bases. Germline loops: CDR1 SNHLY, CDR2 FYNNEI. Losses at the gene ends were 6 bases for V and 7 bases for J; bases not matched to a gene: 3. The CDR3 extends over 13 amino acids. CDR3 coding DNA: TGTGCCAGCAGCAAACTAGCGGGAGGGGAGCAGTACGTC. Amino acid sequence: CASSKLAGGEQYV.

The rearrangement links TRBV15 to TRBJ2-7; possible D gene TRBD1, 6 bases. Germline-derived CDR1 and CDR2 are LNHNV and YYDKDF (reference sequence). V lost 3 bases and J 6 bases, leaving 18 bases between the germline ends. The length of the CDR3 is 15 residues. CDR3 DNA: TGTGCCACCAGCAGGGAGCGAATGGGGGCGAGCGAGCAGTACGTC. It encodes CATSRERMGASEQYV.

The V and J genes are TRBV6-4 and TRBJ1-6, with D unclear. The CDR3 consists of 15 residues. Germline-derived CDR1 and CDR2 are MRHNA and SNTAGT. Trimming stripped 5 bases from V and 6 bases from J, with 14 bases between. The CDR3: CASSSWEVPNSPLHF. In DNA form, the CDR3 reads TGTGCCAGCAGTTCCTGGGAGGTCCCTAATTCACCCCTCCACTTT.

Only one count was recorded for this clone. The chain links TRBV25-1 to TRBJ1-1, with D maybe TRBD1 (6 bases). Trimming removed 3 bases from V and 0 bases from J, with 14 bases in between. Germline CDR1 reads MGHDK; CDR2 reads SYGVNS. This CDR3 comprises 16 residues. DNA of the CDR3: TGTGCCAGCAGTGATGGGTATGGGACACTGAACACTGAAGCTTTCTTT. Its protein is CASSDGYGTLNTEAFF.

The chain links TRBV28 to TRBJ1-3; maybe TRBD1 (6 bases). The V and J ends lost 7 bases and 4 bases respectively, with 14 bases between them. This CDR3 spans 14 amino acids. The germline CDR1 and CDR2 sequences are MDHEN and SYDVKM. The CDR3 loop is CASTPSGGGNTIYF. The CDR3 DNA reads TGTGCCAGCACGCCCTCGGGGGGCGGAAACACCATATATTTT.

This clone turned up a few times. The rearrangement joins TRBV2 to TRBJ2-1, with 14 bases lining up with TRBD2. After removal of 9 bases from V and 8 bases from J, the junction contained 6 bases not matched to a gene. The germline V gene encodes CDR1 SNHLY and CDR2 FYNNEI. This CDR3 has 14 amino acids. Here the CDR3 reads CASLGTSGSYEQFF. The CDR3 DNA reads TGTGCCAGTCTCGGGACTAGCGGGAGTTATGAGCAGTTCTTC.

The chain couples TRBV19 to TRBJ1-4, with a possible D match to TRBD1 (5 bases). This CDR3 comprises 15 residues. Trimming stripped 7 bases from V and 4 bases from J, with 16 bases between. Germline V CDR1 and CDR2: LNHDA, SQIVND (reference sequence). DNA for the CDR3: TGTGCCAGTACCCTGGACGGGGGAAGTAATGAAAAACTGTTTTTT. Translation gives CASTLDGGSNEKLFF.

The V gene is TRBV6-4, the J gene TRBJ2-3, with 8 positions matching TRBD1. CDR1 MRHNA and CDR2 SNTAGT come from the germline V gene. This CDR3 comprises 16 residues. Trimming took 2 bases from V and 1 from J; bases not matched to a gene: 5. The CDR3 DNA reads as TGTGCCAGCAGTGACACACAGGGGGGAGGCACAGATACGCAGTATTTT. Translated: CASSDTQGGGTDTQYF.

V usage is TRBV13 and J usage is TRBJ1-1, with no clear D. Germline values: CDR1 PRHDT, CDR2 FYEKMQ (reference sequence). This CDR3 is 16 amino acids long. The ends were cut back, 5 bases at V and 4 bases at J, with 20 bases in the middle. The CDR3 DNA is TGTGCCAGCAGCCTAGTGACGCCACGGGAACCCACTGAAGCTTTCTTT. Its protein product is CASSLVTPREPTEAFF.

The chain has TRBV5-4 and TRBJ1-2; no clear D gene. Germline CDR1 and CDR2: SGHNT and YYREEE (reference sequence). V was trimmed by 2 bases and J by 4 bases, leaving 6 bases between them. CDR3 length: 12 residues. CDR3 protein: CASSFRFYGYTF. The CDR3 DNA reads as TGTGCCAGCAGCTTCAGGTTCTATGGCTACACCTTC.

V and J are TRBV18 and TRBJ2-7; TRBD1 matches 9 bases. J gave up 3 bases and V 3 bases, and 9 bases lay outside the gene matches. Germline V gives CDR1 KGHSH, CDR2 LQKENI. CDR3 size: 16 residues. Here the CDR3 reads CASSPFNRGLNYEQYF. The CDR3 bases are TGTGCCAGCTCACCCTTTAACAGGGGGCTCAACTACGAGCAGTACTTC.

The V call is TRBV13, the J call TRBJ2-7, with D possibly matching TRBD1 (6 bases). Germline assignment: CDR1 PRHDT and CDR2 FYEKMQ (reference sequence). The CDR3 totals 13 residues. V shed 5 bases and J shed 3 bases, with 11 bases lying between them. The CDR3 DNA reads TGTGCCAGCAGCCCAGGGACAAGCTACGAGCAGTACTTC. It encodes CASSPGTSYEQYF. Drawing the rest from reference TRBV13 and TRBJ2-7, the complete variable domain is AAGVIQSPRHLIKEKRETATLKCYPIPRHDTVYWYQQGPGQDPQFLISFYEKMQSDKGSIPDRFSAQQFSDYHSELNMSSLELGDSALYFCASSPGTSYEQYFGPGTRLTVT.

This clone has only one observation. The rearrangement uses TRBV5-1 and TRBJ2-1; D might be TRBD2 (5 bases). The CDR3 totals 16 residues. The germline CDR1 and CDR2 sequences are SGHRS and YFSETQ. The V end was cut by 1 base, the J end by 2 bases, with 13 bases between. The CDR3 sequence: CASSLNRGPTYNEQFF. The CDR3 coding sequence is TGCGCCAGCAGCTTGAATCGCGGGCCTACCTACAATGAGCAGTTCTTC.

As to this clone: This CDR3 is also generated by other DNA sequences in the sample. The DNA for the CDR3 is TGTGCCAGTAGTACGGGAGGAATTTGGGCCGACACCATATATTTT. This translates into CASSTGGIWADTIYF. The gene calls are TRBV19 and TRBJ1-3; the D is unclear. CDR3 size: 15 residues. Germline V gives CDR1 LNHDA, CDR2 SQIVND (reference sequence). Trimming stripped 4 bases from V and 8 bases from J, with 18 bases between.

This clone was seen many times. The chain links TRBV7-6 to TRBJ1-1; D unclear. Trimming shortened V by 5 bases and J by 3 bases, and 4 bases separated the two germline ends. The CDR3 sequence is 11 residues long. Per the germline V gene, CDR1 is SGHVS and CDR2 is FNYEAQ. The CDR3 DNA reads TGTGCCAGCAGCGTCGACACTGAAGCTTTCTTT. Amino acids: CASSVDTEAFF.

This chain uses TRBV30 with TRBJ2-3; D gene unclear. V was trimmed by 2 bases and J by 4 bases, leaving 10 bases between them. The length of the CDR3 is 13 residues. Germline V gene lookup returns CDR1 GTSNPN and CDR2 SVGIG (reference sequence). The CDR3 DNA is TGTGCCTGGAGTACCCTGGCGGCAGATACGCAGTATTTT. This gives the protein CAWSTLAADTQYF. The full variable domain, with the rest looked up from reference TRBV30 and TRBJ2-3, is SQTIHQWPATLVQPVGSPLSLECTVEGTSNPNLYWYRQAAGRGLQLLFYSVGIGQISSEVPQNLSASRPQDRQFILSSKKLLLSDSGFYLCAWSTLAADTQYFGPGTRLTVL.

The CDR3 is CASSEREIMNTEAFF. CDR3 bases: TGTGCCAGCAGTGAAAGGGAGATTATGAACACTGAAGCTTTCTTT. V is TRBV25-1 and J is TRBJ1-1; D ambiguous. Germline-derived CDR1 and CDR2 are MGHDK and SYGVNS. V was shortened by 2 bases and J by 0 bases, with 10 bases between the two germline ends. CDR3 length: 15 residues.

CDR3 loop: CASSLSGGGIQYF. The CDR3 nucleotides read TGTGCCAGCAGCTTGTCGGGGGGGGGCATTCAGTACTTC. This chain links TRBV11-2 with TRBJ2-4; 8 bases map to TRBD2. V was pared by 3 bases and J by 9 bases, with 4 bases of the junction left unmatched. The CDR3 spans 13 residues. The germline gives CDR1 SGHAT, CDR2 FQNNGV. The variable domain in full, with the rest retrieved from reference TRBV11-2 and TRBJ2-4, is EAGVAQSPRYKIIEKRQSVAFWCNPISGHATLYWYQQILGQGPKLLIQFQNNGVVDDSQLPKDRFSAERLKGVDSTLKIQPAKLEDSAVYLCASSLSGGGIQYFGAGTRLSVL.

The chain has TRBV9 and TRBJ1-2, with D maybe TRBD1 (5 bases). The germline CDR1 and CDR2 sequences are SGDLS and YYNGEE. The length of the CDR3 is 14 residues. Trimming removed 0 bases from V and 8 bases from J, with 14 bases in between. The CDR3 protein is CASSVGDSPMGYTF. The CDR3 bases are TGTGCCAGCAGCGTAGGAGACAGTCCTATGGGCTACACCTTC.

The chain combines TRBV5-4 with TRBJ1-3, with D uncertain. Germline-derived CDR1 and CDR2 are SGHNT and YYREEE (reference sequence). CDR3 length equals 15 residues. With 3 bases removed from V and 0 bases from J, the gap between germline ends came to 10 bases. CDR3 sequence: CASSSSPFSGNTIYF. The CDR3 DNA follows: TGTGCCAGCAGCTCGAGTCCCTTCTCTGGAAACACCATATATTTT.

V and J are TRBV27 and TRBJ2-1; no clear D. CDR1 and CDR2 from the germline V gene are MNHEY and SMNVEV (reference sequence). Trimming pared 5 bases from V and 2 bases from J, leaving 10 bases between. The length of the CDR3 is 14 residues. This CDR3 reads CASSARPPYNEQFF. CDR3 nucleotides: TGTGCCAGCAGTGCGCGGCCCCCCTACAATGAGCAGTTCTTC.

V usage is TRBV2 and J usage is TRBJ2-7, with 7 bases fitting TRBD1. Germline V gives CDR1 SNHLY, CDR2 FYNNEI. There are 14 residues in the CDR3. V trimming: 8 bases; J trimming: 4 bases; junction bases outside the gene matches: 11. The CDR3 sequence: CASWTGTVRYEQYF. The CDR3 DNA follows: TGTGCCAGCTGGACCGGGACAGTTCGATACGAGCAGTACTTC.

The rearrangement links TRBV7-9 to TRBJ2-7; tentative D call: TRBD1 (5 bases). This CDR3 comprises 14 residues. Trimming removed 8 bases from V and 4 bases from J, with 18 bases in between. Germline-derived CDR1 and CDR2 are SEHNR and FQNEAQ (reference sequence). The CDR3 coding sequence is TGTGCCAGCTCCCCCCGGCGGCAGGGTTACGAGCAGTACTTC. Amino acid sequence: CASSPRRQGYEQYF.